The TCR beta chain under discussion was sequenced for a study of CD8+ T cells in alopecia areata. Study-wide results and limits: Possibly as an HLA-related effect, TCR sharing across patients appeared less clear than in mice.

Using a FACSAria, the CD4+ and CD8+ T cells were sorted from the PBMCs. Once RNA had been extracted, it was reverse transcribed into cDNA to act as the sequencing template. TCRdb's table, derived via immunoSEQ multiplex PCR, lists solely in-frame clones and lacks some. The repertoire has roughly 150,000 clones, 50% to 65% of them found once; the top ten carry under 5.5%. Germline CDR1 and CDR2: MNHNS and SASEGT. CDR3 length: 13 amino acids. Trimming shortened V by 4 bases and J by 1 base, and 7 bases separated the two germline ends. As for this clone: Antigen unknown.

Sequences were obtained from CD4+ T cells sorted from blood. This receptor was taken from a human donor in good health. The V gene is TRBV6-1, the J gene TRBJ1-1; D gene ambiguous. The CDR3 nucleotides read TGTGCCAGCAGTGCTCTCAGGAACACTGAAGCTTTCTTT. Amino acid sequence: CASSALRNTEAFF.